This TCR beta chain comes out of a study of blood T cell repertoires in COVID-19. About the study: Acute and convalescent COVID-19 samples came from the United States, Italy and Spain. Sources were T cells, B-cell-depleted T cells, or PBMCs; the material itself was cDNA or gDNA.

Using immunoSEQ multiplex PCR, the repertoire was profiled, and TCRdb retains in-frame clones only, with some absent. The top ten clones hold about 12% of a sample with approximately 210,000 clones, roughly 78% of them seen once. The CDR3 covers 14 residues. With V trimmed by 3 bases and J by 9 bases, 6 bases remained unmatched. The germline gives CDR1 SGHNT, CDR2 YYREEE (reference sequence). The source material was peripheral blood. This chain uses TRBV5-4 with TRBJ1-6, with 7 positions matching TRBD1. The TCR originated in a woman aged 40 to 50 with acute or convalescent COVID-19. CDR3 sequence (DNA): TGTGCCAGCAGCTCCGGGACAGTTTTTTCACCCCTCCACTTT. Its translation is CASSSGTVFSPLHF.